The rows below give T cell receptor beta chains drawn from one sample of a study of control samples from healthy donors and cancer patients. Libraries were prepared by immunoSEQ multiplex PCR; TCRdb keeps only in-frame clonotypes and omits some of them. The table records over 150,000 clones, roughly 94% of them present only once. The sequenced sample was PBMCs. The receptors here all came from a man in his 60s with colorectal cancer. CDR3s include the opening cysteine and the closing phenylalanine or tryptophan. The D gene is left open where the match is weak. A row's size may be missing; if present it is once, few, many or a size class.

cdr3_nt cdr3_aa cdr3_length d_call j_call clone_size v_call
TGTGCCAGCTCGCTGACAGGGGCGAACACTGAAGCTTTCTTT CASSLTGANTEAFF 14 TRBD1 TRBJ1-1 NA TRBV18
TGTGCCAGCAGCCAGGGACGGTCTCAAGAGACCCAGTACTTC CASSQGRSQETQYF 14 NA TRBJ2-5 once TRBV3-1/TRBV3-2
TGTGCCAGCTCACCAGGGCGAGGGGCGTTGACCGGGGAGCTGTTTTTT CASSPGRGALTGELFF 16 NA TRBJ2-2 NA TRBV18
TGCGCCAGCAGCCAAGGGATGGGGTCTAATGAAAAACTGTTTTTT CASSQGMGSNEKLFF 15 NA TRBJ1-4 NA TRBV4-3
TGTGCCTGGAGCGACAGGGGGCTTACAGAAAAACTGTTTTTT CAWSDRGLTEKLFF 14 TRBD1 TRBJ1-4 NA TRBV30
TGTGCCAGCAGCGAGGGGACAGGGAACTATGGCTACACCTTC CASSEGTGNYGYTF 14 TRBD1 TRBJ1-2 NA TRBV5-4
TGTGCCAGCAGCTTTTCTAGCGGCCAAGAGACCCAGTACTTC CASSFSSGQETQYF 14 TRBD2 TRBJ2-5 NA TRBV7-9
TGTGCCAGCCTCCTTGACAGGGCCCTGAACACTGAAGCTTTCTTT CASLLDRALNTEAFF 15 TRBD1 TRBJ1-1 NA TRBV6-5
TGCGCCAGCAGCTTGGGACAGGGTAGCCCAACTAGCACAGATACGCAGTATTTT CASSLGQGSPTSTDTQYF 18 TRBD1 TRBJ2-3 NA TRBV5-1
TGCAGCGTTGCGACCGGGAGTAGAGGGAATGAGCAGTTCTTC CSVATGSRGNEQFF 14 NA TRBJ2-1 once TRBV29-1
TGTGCCAGCAGCTTAGTGGGACAGGGAAATCAAGAGACCCAGTACTTC CASSLVGQGNQETQYF 16 TRBD1 TRBJ2-5 once TRBV7-2
TGTGCCAACCAGGGGGAGTGGTACGAGCAGTACTTC CANQGEWYEQYF 12 TRBD1 TRBJ2-7 NA TRBV6-5
TGCGCCAGCAGCCATGGGTGCAGGGATCCTAGGTACGAGCAGTACTTC CASSHGCRDPRYEQYF 16 NA TRBJ2-7 NA TRBV23-1
TGTGCCAGCAGTGATCACGGACAGGCAAATGGCTACACCTTC CASSDHGQANGYTF 14 TRBD1 TRBJ1-2 NA TRBV25-1
TGTGCCAGCTCACGGATTACAGGGGAGTCTGGAAACACCATATATTTT CASSRITGESGNTIYF 16 TRBD1 TRBJ1-3 NA TRBV18
TGTGCCTGTGACAGGGGGCCTACCGGGGAGCTGTTTTTT CACDRGPTGELFF 13 TRBD1 TRBJ2-2 NA TRBV30
TGTGCCAGCAGCCCACGGACAGGAACTAATGAAAAACTGTTTTTT CASSPRTGTNEKLFF 15 TRBD1 TRBJ1-4 NA TRBV7-8
TGCGCCAGCAGCCAAGAAGAAACAGGGATAGGCGAAAAACTGTTTTTT CASSQEETGIGEKLFF 16 NA TRBJ1-4 once TRBV4-1
TGTGCCAGCAGCGTAGGACCGCGAGGGAATGAGCAGTTCTTC CASSVGPRGNEQFF 14 NA TRBJ2-1 NA TRBV9
TGTGCAAGTCGCTTAGAAGGGGATACTGAAGCTTTCTTT CASRLEGDTEAFF 13 NA TRBJ1-1 NA TRBV12-2
TGTGCCACCAGTGATTTGGGGACAGGGACCAATCAGCCCCAGCATTTT CATSDLGTGTNQPQHF 16 TRBD1 TRBJ1-5 few TRBV24-1
TGTGCCAGCAGCTTAACGGGGGGGCCCTATGGCTACACCTTC CASSLTGGPYGYTF 14 NA TRBJ1-2 NA TRBV7-2
TGCGCCAGCAGCCGACAGGACTCCTACGAGCAGTACTTC CASSRQDSYEQYF 13 NA TRBJ2-7 NA TRBV5-1
TGTGCCACCCAGGTGGGATCCGATGAGCAGTTCTTC CATQVGSDEQFF 12 NA TRBJ2-1 NA TRBV10-3
TGTGCCAGTAGTATAGCAGGACAGGTCACAGATACGCAGTATTTT CASSIAGQVTDTQYF 15 TRBD1 TRBJ2-3 NA TRBV19
TGCGCCAGCAGCCAAGAGGGACGGACAGGGGTAGATACGCAGTATTTT CASSQEGRTGVDTQYF 16 TRBD1 TRBJ2-3 NA TRBV4-3
TGTGCCAGTAGTATAGGGACAGGTCGATTGGAGCAGTTCTTC CASSIGTGRLEQFF 14 TRBD1 TRBJ2-1 NA TRBV19
TGTGCCACCAGCAGAGATCAGTTAGGACTTTCGAATGAGCAGTTCTTC CATSRDQLGLSNEQFF 16 NA TRBJ2-1 NA TRBV15
TGTGCCAGCAGCTTAGAGGCTGGACCCATTTATGGCTACACCTTC CASSLEAGPIYGYTF 15 NA TRBJ1-2 NA TRBV7-9
TGTGCCAGCTCACCGCTTTCACGGGGGGAGAAGACCCAGTACTTC CASSPLSRGEKTQYF 15 TRBD2 TRBJ2-5 NA TRBV18
TGTGCCAGCAGCAAAATGACAGGGGCGATTTCCTACGAGCAGTACTTC CASSKMTGAISYEQYF 16 TRBD1 TRBJ2-7 NA TRBV5-8
TGTGCCTGGAGTGTACGGGGTACTCGGTACTTC CAWSVRGTRYF 11 NA TRBJ2-5 NA TRBV30
TGTGCCAGCAGCTTAGGACTAGCGGGGGGGCAGGGCCAGTACTTC CASSLGLAGGQGQYF 15 TRBD2 TRBJ2-5 NA TRBV11-2
TGTGCCAGCAGCTTGACTGGGAACAATCAGCCCCAGCATTTT CASSLTGNNQPQHF 14 NA TRBJ1-5 NA TRBV5-6
TGTGCCAGCAGCTTAGGGGTTAGCACAGATACGCAGTATTTT CASSLGVSTDTQYF 14 NA TRBJ2-3 NA TRBV11-3
TGTGCCAGCAGCTCCCCCTGGGGGCTCCCCAGCACAGATACGCAGTATTTT CASSSPWGLPSTDTQYF 17 NA TRBJ2-3 NA TRBV7-2
TGCGCCAGCAGTCGAGGCGGGACAGGGGGTAATTCACCCCTCCACTTT CASSRGGTGGNSPLHF 16 TRBD1 TRBJ1-6 NA TRBV5-1
TGCGCCAGCAGCCAAGAACATTTGTACTACAATGAGCAGTTCTTC CASSQEHLYYNEQFF 15 NA TRBJ2-1 NA TRBV4-1
TGTGCCAGCAGCTTACTTGGTGAAGCTTTCTTT CASSLLGEAFF 11 NA TRBJ1-1 NA TRBV5-4
TGCGCCAGCAGTGGGGCCCCGGGGGCGGGGGGTAGAGAGACCCAGTACTTC CASSGAPGAGGRETQYF 17 TRBD2 TRBJ2-5 NA TRBV10-2
TGTGCCAGTACCACCGGACAGTTAACCTCTGGAAACACCATATATTTT CASTTGQLTSGNTIYF 16 NA TRBJ1-3 NA TRBV19
TGTGCCAGCAGTCCAACGGGGACAGGGGGGTACCAAGAGACCCAGTACTTC CASSPTGTGGYQETQYF 17 TRBD1 TRBJ2-5 NA TRBV6-6
TGTGCCAGCAGCGTAGGAGGTGGACAAGATACGCAGTATTTT CASSVGGGQDTQYF 14 NA TRBJ2-3 NA TRBV9
TGTGCCAGCAGCCAAGGTCCGGTGGGAGGGGGGCCAAACACTGAAGCTTTCTTT CASSQGPVGGGPNTEAFF 18 NA TRBJ1-1 NA TRBV3-1/TRBV3-2
TGTGCCAGCAGCCTCGCGGGGGTAGGCGAAAAACTGTTTTTT CASSLAGVGEKLFF 14 NA TRBJ1-4 NA TRBV7-2
TGTGCCAGCAGCCGGGACATTGGAAACACCATATATTTT CASSRDIGNTIYF 13 NA TRBJ1-3 NA TRBV12-3/TRBV12-4
TGTGCCAGCAGCCGCCCCCCGACAGGGGAACAAGATACGCAGTATTTT CASSRPPTGEQDTQYF 16 TRBD1 TRBJ2-3 NA TRBV5-4
TGTGCCAGCAGTCTTGGACAGGGGGGAGAGCAGTACTTC CASSLGQGGEQYF 13 TRBD1 TRBJ2-7 NA TRBV6-2/TRBV6-3
TGTGCCAGCTCACCAAGGAACGCGGACGAGCAGTACTTC CASSPRNADEQYF 13 NA TRBJ2-7 few TRBV18
TGTGCCAGCAGTTATCAGGGTCTTGACTCCTACGAGCAGTACTTC CASSYQGLDSYEQYF 15 NA TRBJ2-7 NA TRBV6-2/TRBV6-3
TGCGCCAGCAGCCCCTCGGGGCAGCCCTACGAGCAGTACTTC CASSPSGQPYEQYF 14 NA TRBJ2-7 NA TRBV5-1
TGTGCCAGCAGCCCGAGGCGGGGGTCGGATACGCAGTATTTT CASSPRRGSDTQYF 14 TRBD2 TRBJ2-3 NA TRBV7-7
TGTGCCAGTAGTAGGGCCGGGGAGGGGGGTTACCCTAGCACAGATACGCAGTATTTT CASSRAGEGGYPSTDTQYF 19 NA TRBJ2-3 NA TRBV19
TGTGCCAGCAGCCAAGGATGGGAGGATGGCTACACCTTC CASSQGWEDGYTF 13 NA TRBJ1-2 NA TRBV3-1/TRBV3-2
TGTGCCAGCACCCTTACCGGGACAGGGTCCTACGAGCAGTACTTC CASTLTGTGSYEQYF 15 TRBD1 TRBJ2-7 NA TRBV27
TGTGCCAGCAGTTTATACGGGGTAAACACTGAAGCTTTCTTT CASSLYGVNTEAFF 14 NA TRBJ1-1 NA TRBV27
TGTGCCAGCTCACCAGTCCAGGGTAGCACAGATACGCAGTATTTT CASSPVQGSTDTQYF 15 NA TRBJ2-3 NA TRBV18
TGTGCCATCAACCGACTAGCGGGGGGGGCCTACGAGCAGTACTTC CAINRLAGGAYEQYF 15 TRBD2 TRBJ2-7 NA TRBV10-3
TGTGCCAGCAGCGTAGGGACAGGGGGCGGGCAGTACTTC CASSVGTGGGQYF 13 TRBD1 TRBJ2-7 once TRBV9